This T cell receptor beta chain was profiled in a study of Ad26.COV2.S vaccination and SARS-CoV-2 variants. Study summary: Donor participated within the Ad26.COV2.S arm of the COV1001 trial.

Sequencing was performed with immunoSEQ multiplex PCR; in TCRdb, only in-frame clones are kept and a portion is missing. This table has about 440,000 clones, 70% to 90% appearing once. This CDR3 has 13 amino acids. V lost 6 bases, J lost 5 bases, and 10 bases stayed unmatched. CDR1 and CDR2 (germline): SQVTM, ANQGSEA. The sample's treatment: over 15 received Ad26.COV2.S at low or high dose, single or two shots; several received placebo; per-sample allocation not given. The investigators took samples on day 63 after the first vaccine or placebo injection. The receptor comes from a person between 18 and 65 years old who received the Ad26.COV2.S COVID-19 vaccine or a placebo. The chain recombines TRBV29-1 with TRBJ2-7; 7 bases match TRBD1. This specimen consisted of peripheral blood, obtained in a trial of Ad26.COV2.S vaccine versus placebo. The CDR3 DNA reads as TGCAGCGTCGAGACAGGGTTCTCGGACGAGCAGTACTTC. This encodes CSVETGFSDEQYF.